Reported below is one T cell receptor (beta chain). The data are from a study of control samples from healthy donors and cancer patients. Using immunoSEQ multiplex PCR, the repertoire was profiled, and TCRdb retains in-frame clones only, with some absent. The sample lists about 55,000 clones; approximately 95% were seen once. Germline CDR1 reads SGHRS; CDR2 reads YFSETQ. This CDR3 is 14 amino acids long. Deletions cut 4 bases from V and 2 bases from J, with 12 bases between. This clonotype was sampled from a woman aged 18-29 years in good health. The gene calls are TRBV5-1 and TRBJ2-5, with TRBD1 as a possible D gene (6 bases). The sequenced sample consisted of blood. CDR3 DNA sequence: TGCGCCAGCAGCGAGGGGGTTCGGCAAGAGACCCAGTACTTC. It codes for CASSEGVRQETQYF. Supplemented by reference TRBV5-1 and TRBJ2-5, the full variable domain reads KAGVTQTPRYLIKTRGQQVTLSCSPISGHRSVSWYQQTPGQGLQFLFEYFSETQRNKGNFPGRFSGRQFSNSRSEMNVSTLELGDSALYLCASSEGVRQETQYFGPGTRLLVL.